These 22 T cell receptor beta chains came from one sample sequenced in a study of early T cells in non-severe SARS-CoV-2 infection. From the 5' RACE reads, TCRdb called clonotypes with MiXCR, one entry per CDR3 protein. This table has 50,000 to 60,000 distinct CDR3 sequences, under 8% appearing once. The sample was whole blood, taken at baseline. Receptors originate from an adult who was a healthcare worker with PCR-confirmed SARS-CoV-2 infection or an uninfected control (not recorded which).

This clonotype was counted a few times. This chain uses TRBV7-8 with TRBJ2-6; 7 bases line up with TRBD1. The germline gives CDR1 SGHVS, CDR2 FQNEAQ. The CDR3 spans 17 residues. With 6 bases clipped from V and 0 bases from J, the junction kept 8 bases outside the gene matches. This chain's CDR3 is CASSPGTVISGANVLTF. The CDR3 nucleotides read TGTGCCAGCAGTCCTGGGACAGTGATCTCTGGGGCCAACGTCCTGACTTTC.

This clonotype was seen a few times. The gene calls are TRBV7-2 and TRBJ2-3, with D unclear. CDR1 is SGHTA and CDR2 is FQGNSA in the germline V gene. The germline V and J ends were trimmed by 8 bases and 2 bases, with 14 bases remaining between them. The CDR3 is made up of 14 amino acids. The DNA for the CDR3 is TGTGCCAGCGGAAGGACCGCAACCACAGATACGCAGTATTTT. Protein sequence: CASGRTATTDTQYF.

This clonotype was picked up many times. The chain recombines TRBV14 with TRBJ2-4; tentatively, D is TRBD1 (5 bases). V lost 0 bases and J lost 7, with 16 bases in between. This CDR3 comprises 16 residues. CDR1 is SGHDN, CDR2 FVKESK, per germline. DNA for the CDR3: TGTGCCAGCAGCCAAGAAGGGGTCACCAACAGGAACATTCAGTACTTC. Encoded protein: CASSQEGVTNRNIQYF.

The chain links TRBV9 to TRBJ2-7, with a weak D call TRBD2 (5 bases). The CDR3 is 15 residues long. V dropped 5 bases and J dropped 7 bases, with 22 bases sitting between them. Germline CDR1 is SGDLS and CDR2 is YYNGEE. CDR3 sequence: CASSEEAEDLREQYF. CDR3 DNA: TGTGCCAGCAGTGAAGAGGCGGAGGACTTACGAGAGCAGTACTTC.

There are many counts of this clonotype. V is TRBV20-1 and J is TRBJ1-3; 7 nucleotides line up with TRBD1. The CDR3 is 14 amino acids. V dropped 5 bases and J dropped 2; count of bases not matched to a gene: 6. Germline V CDR1 and CDR2: DFQATT, SNEGSKA (reference sequence). The CDR3, as DNA: TGCAGTGCTTCTTACAGGGGAGCTGGAAACACCATATATTTT. Translation: CSASYRGAGNTIYF.

This clonotype was observed many times. V usage is TRBV20-1 and J usage is TRBJ2-3; 12 nucleotides align to TRBD2. The CDR3 is 15 amino acids. Losses at the gene ends were 2 bases for V and 1 base for J; bases not matched to a gene: 1. Looked up from germline, CDR1 is DFQATT and CDR2 is SNEGSKA (reference sequence). CDR3 nucleotide sequence: TGCAGTGCTAGAAGACTAGCGGGGGGCACAGATACGCAGTATTTT. This codes for CSARRLAGGTDTQYF.

V and J are TRBV5-1 and TRBJ1-5, with D possibly being TRBD1 (5 bases). Germline CDR1 reads SGHRS; CDR2 reads YFSETQ. The CDR3 is made up of 14 amino acids. The V and J ends lost 0 bases and 9 bases respectively, with 13 bases between them. The DNA of the CDR3 is TGCGCCAGCAGCTTGGGACAGCGCTACGCGCCCCAGCATTTT. Its translation: CASSLGQRYAPQHF.

This clonotype was counted ten times or more. Written as DNA, the CDR3 is TGTGCCAGCAGCTTGGCCGTAGCCCTTAGCAATCAGCCCCAGCATTTT. It encodes CASSLAVALSNQPQHF. This chain links TRBV5-5 with TRBJ1-5; D remains ambiguous. Germline assignment: CDR1 SGHKS and CDR2 YYEKEE (reference sequence). The CDR3 is 16 amino acids. V gave up 0 bases and J gave up 0 bases, with 10 bases separating them.

At least ten counts were recorded for this clonotype. The chain links TRBV7-2 to TRBJ1-5; the D gene is possibly TRBD1 (6 bases). CDR1 and CDR2 (germline): SGHTA, FQGNSA. There are 13 residues in the CDR3. With 1 base removed from V and 7 bases from J, the gap between germline ends came to 8 bases. DNA for the CDR3: TGTGCCAGCAGCTTAGTGGGGGCCCAGCCCCAGCATTTT. Its protein product is CASSLVGAQPQHF.

This clonotype was seen repeatedly, ten times or more. The J gene is TRBJ2-3, the V gene TRBV6-5; tentative D call: TRBD2 (5 bases). This CDR3 spans 13 amino acids. Trimming took off 5 bases at V and 1 base at J, with 7 bases between the two ends. The germline gives CDR1 MNHEY, CDR2 SVGAGI. This CDR3 reads CASSRGGTDTQYF. DNA for the CDR3: TGTGCCAGCAGTCGGGGAGGCACAGATACGCAGTATTTT.

This chain links TRBV28 with TRBJ1-1; 7 bases map to TRBD1. Trimming cost V 3 bases and J 1 base; bases outside gene matches: 2. The CDR3 is made up of 14 amino acids. Germline V gene data show CDR1 as MDHEN and CDR2 as SYDVKM. As DNA, the CDR3 is TGTGCCAGCAGTTTTGGGACAGCGAACACTGAAGCTTTCTTT. Protein sequence: CASSFGTANTEAFF.

In its sample, this clonotype was seen many times. The rearrangement uses TRBV20-1 and TRBJ2-2; maybe TRBD2 (5 bases). The CDR3 is made up of 15 amino acids. With 6 bases removed from V and 5 bases from J, the gap between germline ends came to 19 bases. The germline V gene has CDR1 DFQATT and CDR2 SNEGSKA (reference sequence). The CDR3 sequence is CSAPSWEGSTGELFF. The CDR3, as DNA: TGCAGTGCCCCTAGTTGGGAAGGGAGTACCGGGGAGCTGTTTTTT.

This clonotype was seen only a few times. This chain joins TRBV28 and TRBJ1-3; unclear D gene. V was cut by 3 bases and J by 2 bases, with 8 bases left in between. This CDR3 region has 14 residues. CDR1 and CDR2 from the germline V gene are MDHEN and SYDVKM. The CDR3 here is CASSLGIPGNTIYF. CDR3 DNA sequence: TGTGCCAGCAGTTTGGGCATTCCTGGAAACACCATATATTTT.

The chain is built from TRBV7-2 and TRBJ2-7, with D maybe TRBD1 (6 bases). The V and J ends lost 3 bases and 0 bases respectively, with 9 bases between them. Germline values: CDR1 SGHTA, CDR2 FQGNSA. The CDR3 length is 14 residues. CDR3 DNA: TGTGCCAGCAGCTTCGACAGGTACTCCTACGAGCAGTACTTC. Amino acid sequence: CASSFDRYSYEQYF.

The chain is built from TRBV5-1 and TRBJ2-7; perhaps D is TRBD1 or TRBD2 (5 bases each). This CDR3 contains 16 residues. Germline CDR1 reads SGHRS; CDR2 reads YFSETQ. V was trimmed by 1 base and J by 0 bases, leaving 14 bases between them. CDR3 coding DNA: TGCGCCAGCAGCTTGATCAGGTCAGGGAGCTCCTACGAGCAGTACTTC. Its protein product is CASSLIRSGSSYEQYF.

This clonotype was seen more than once but under ten times. The genes are TRBV28 and TRBJ2-7; D is possibly TRBD1 (5 bases). Germline CDR1 and CDR2: MDHEN and SYDVKM. Trimming left V 6 bases short and J 3 bases short, with 15 bases between. The CDR3 is 14 residues long. The CDR3 DNA reads TGTGCCAGCAGGCTTGGGGCAGGTATCTACGAGCAGTACTTC. It specifies CASRLGAGIYEQYF.

This clonotype was recorded many times. The rearrangement uses TRBV6-5 and TRBJ1-6, with 9 nucleotides matching TRBD1. The CDR3 loop spans 15 amino acids. CDR1 is MNHEY and CDR2 is SVGAGI in the germline V gene. V lost 5 bases and J lost 10; bases outside the gene matches: 9. CDR3 loop: CASSRSGQGRSPLHF. Written as DNA, the CDR3 is TGTGCCAGCAGTCGATCAGGACAGGGGCGCTCACCCCTCCACTTT.

This sequence joins TRBV7-2 and TRBJ2-2, with 10 bases aligning to TRBD1. Germline V gene sequence: CDR1 SGHTA, CDR2 FQGNSA. V lost 4 bases to trimming and J lost 6 bases; unmatched junction nucleotides: 8. This CDR3 has 16 amino acids. As DNA, the CDR3 is TGTGCCAGCAGCTCCCTCGGACAGGGGGTGGCCGGGGAGCTGTTTTTT. The encoded protein is CASSSLGQGVAGELFF.

This chain links TRBV5-1 with TRBJ1-2; D remains unclear. Per germline, CDR1 SGHRS and CDR2 YFSETQ. The CDR3 is made up of 14 amino acids. V was trimmed by 0 bases and J by 0 bases, leaving 6 bases between them. The CDR3: CASSLGSANYGYTF. Here the CDR3 DNA reads TGCGCCAGCAGCTTGGGCTCAGCTAACTATGGCTACACCTTC.

V and J are TRBV20-1 and TRBJ2-1; 10 bases line up with TRBD1. The V gene's germline CDR1 is DFQATT and CDR2 SNEGSKA (reference sequence). The CDR3 has 13 residues. CDR3 in amino acids: CGPGQGTFDEQFF. CDR3 in DNA: TGCGGACCGGGACAGGGGACGTTCGATGAGCAGTTCTTC.

This clonotype has just a few counts. This chain links TRBV6-6 with TRBJ2-7, with D unclear. The CDR3 is 12 amino acids. Germline CDR1 reads MNHNY; CDR2 reads SVGAGI (reference sequence). Trimming took off 3 bases at V and 1 base at J, with 4 bases between the two ends. CDR3 bases: TGTGCCAGCAGTTATACTTCCTACGAGCAGTACTTC. Residues: CASSYTSYEQYF.

The table lists this clonotype with a few counts. The V call is TRBV24-1, the J call TRBJ2-6; D ambiguous. The germline V and J ends were trimmed by 4 bases and 0 bases, with 9 bases remaining between them. The germline CDR1 and CDR2 sequences are KGHDR and SFDVKD. This CDR3 region has 16 residues. The CDR3 spells CATSEADISGANVLTF. DNA of the CDR3: TGTGCCACCAGTGAGGCCGACATCTCTGGGGCCAACGTCCTGACTTTC.